A selection of T cell receptor beta chains follows, all from one sample in a study of OX40 agonist ivuxolimab in advanced cancers. Method: immunoSEQ multiplex PCR; TCRdb's copy keeps in-frame clones and lacks some. The sample carries roughly 91,000 clones, over 85% recorded once. The sample was CD4+ or CD8+ T cells sorted from blood, taken in a trial of the OX40 agonist ivuxolimab. The origin of the receptors is an adult with an advanced solid tumor such as melanoma, head and neck, liver or kidney cancer. The CDR3 runs from the conserved cysteine through the conserved F or W. Each record gives: J gene, clone size, D gene, V gene, CDR3 protein, CDR3 DNA. The D gene is left open where the match is weak. Size is omitted from some rows. Given values are once, few, many or a class for expanded clones.

TRBJ2-1 once TRBD1 TRBV28 CASQQGTAQNEQFF TGTGCCAGCCAACAGGGGACGGCTCAAAATGAGCAGTTCTTC
TRBJ2-2 once TRBD2 TRBV5-1 CASSLSPTTSGLDTGELFF TGCGCCAGCAGCTTGTCCCCAACGACTAGCGGGTTGGACACCGGGGAGCTGTTTTTT
TRBJ1-1 - - TRBV6-4 CASSADRDREAFF TGTGCCAGCAGTGCCGACAGAGATCGTGAAGCTTTCTTT
TRBJ2-7 - - TRBV19 CASRPAGALYEQYF TGTGCCAGTAGGCCTGCAGGAGCCCTCTACGAGCAGTACTTC
TRBJ2-3 - - TRBV1 CTSSHQSGGAGDTQYF TGCACCAGCAGCCACCAATCAGGGGGGGCGGGAGATACGCAGTATTTT
TRBJ2-7 - - TRBV7-6 CASSSSTGYEQYF TGTGCCAGCAGCTCATCGACAGGCTACGAGCAGTACTTC
TRBJ2-4 - - TRBV28 CASSFLTTKNIQYF TGTGCCAGCAGTTTTTTGACGACCAAAAACATTCAGTACTTC
TRBJ1-2 - TRBD1 TRBV6-5 CASSTPGQGYGGYTF TGTGCCAGCAGTACTCCGGGACAGGGTTACGGTGGCTACACCTTC
TRBJ2-2 - - TRBV5-1 CASSLAAGSTGELFF TGCGCCAGCAGCTTGGCCGCGGGGTCCACCGGGGAGCTGTTTTTT
TRBJ1-3 - - TRBV6-5 CASRRTGASGNTIYF TGTGCCAGCAGGAGGACCGGGGCCTCTGGAAACACCATATATTTT
TRBJ1-2 - - TRBV27 CASSGGNYGYTF TGTGCGTCGTCGGGCGGAAACTATGGCTACACCTTC
TRBJ1-3 - TRBD1 TRBV30 CAWKTGGGSGNTIYF TGTGCCTGGAAGACAGGGGGAGGTTCTGGAAACACCATATATTTT
TRBJ1-2 - TRBD1 TRBV6-6 CASSWDRDYGYTF TGTGCCAGCAGTTGGGACAGGGACTATGGCTACACCTTC
TRBJ2-3 - - TRBV19 CASSIDTSNIADQYF TGTGCCAGTAGTATTGACACCTCCAATATCGCGGACCAGTATTTT
TRBJ1-2 - TRBD1 TRBV5-4 CASSPGGINYGYTF TGTGCCAGCAGTCCAGGGGGCATTAACTATGGCTACACCTTC
TRBJ2-3 - - TRBV5-1 CASSSGVTSTDTQYF TGCGCCAGCAGCTCAGGTGTTACTAGCACAGATACGCAGTATTTT
TRBJ1-6 - - TRBV28 CASSFSNSPLHF TGTGCCAGCAGTTTCTCTAATTCACCCCTCCACTTT
TRBJ1-2 - TRBD1 TRBV28 CASSTGTGVYGYTF TGTGCCAGCAGTACCGGGACAGGGGTCTATGGCTACACCTTC
TRBJ2-3 - - TRBV5-4 CASSLRTTTDTQYF TGTGCCAGCAGCTTGAGGACAACGACTGATACGCAGTATTTT
TRBJ2-3 - TRBD1 TRBV28 CASSFAGTGGTDTQYF TGTGCCAGCAGTTTCGCCGGGACAGGGGGCACAGATACGCAGTATTTT
TRBJ2-7 - TRBD1 TRBV6-6 CASSTRTGSSYEQYF TGTGCCAGCAGCACCAGGACAGGGAGCTCCTACGAGCAGTACTTC
TRBJ1-2 - - TRBV5-6 CASSLGGNYGYTF TGTGCCAGCAGCTTGGGCGGCAATTATGGCTACACCTTC
TRBJ1-5 once - TRBV6-6 CASSYSEGNQPQHF TGTGCCAGCAGTTACTCAGAGGGGAATCAGCCCCAGCATTTT
TRBJ2-7 - TRBD1 TRBV5-4 CASSLTSGGRYEQYF TGTGCCAGCAGCCTTACCTCAGGGGGCAGGTACGAGCAGTACTTC
TRBJ2-5 - - TRBV27 CASSLYAGWETQYF TGTGCCAGCAGTTTATATGCGGGGTGGGAGACCCAGTACTTC
TRBJ1-4 - - TRBV5-1 CASTITNEKLFF TGCGCCAGCACGATCACTAATGAAAAACTGTTTTTT
TRBJ2-7 - - TRBV7-2 CASSLDGGGSSYEQYF TGTGCCAGCAGCTTAGATGGGGGGGGCTCCTCCTACGAGCAGTACTTC
TRBJ2-1 - - TRBV7-2 CASGWVTDNEQFF TGTGCCAGCGGCTGGGTAACTGACAATGAGCAGTTCTTC
TRBJ1-3 - TRBD1 TRBV7-9 CASRAGMTGGPRNTIYF TGTGCCAGCAGGGCCGGGATGACAGGGGGACCCAGAAACACCATATATTTT
TRBJ1-6 - - TRBV28 CASSLSLGGNSPLHF TGTGCCAGCAGTTTAAGCTTGGGCGGGAATTCACCCCTCCACTTT
TRBJ2-5 - TRBD2 TRBV11-2 CASSASGGQETQYF TGTGCCAGCAGCGCAAGCGGGGGGCAAGAGACCCAGTACTTC
TRBJ1-3 - - TRBV7-9 CASSLPGSSGNTIYF TGTGCCAGCAGCTTACCCGGGAGCTCTGGAAACACCATATATTTT
TRBJ1-2 few - TRBV30 CAWSAGYGYTF TGTGCCTGGTCAGCAGGGTATGGCTACACCTTC
TRBJ1-5 - - TRBV7-2 CASSSSQANQPQHF TGTGCCAGCAGCTCTTCACAAGCGAATCAGCCCCAGCATTTT
TRBJ2-2 - TRBD1 TRBV5-1 CASSSTTGSGELFF TGCGCCAGCAGCTCAACGACAGGGTCCGGGGAGCTGTTTTTT
TRBJ2-5 - TRBD2 TRBV2 CASTRTSGGETQYF TGTGCCAGCACCCGGACTAGCGGGGGAGAGACCCAGTACTTC
TRBJ1-3 - - TRBV7-8 CASGLSPRSNGNTIYF TGTGCCAGCGGACTTTCTCCCCGATCTAACGGAAACACCATATATTTT
TRBJ2-1 - TRBD2 TRBV6-6 CASSPRGGADNEQFF TGTGCCAGCAGCCCCCGGGGGGGCGCGGACAATGAGCAGTTCTTC
TRBJ2-5 - - TRBV4-1 CASSVSGAGAVSQYF TGCGCCAGCAGCGTATCCGGGGCAGGGGCTGTCTCCCAGTACTTC
TRBJ2-1 - - TRBV5-1 CASRGGLGGANEQFF TGCGCCAGCAGGGGCGGGCTAGGAGGGGCCAATGAGCAGTTCTTC
TRBJ1-3 - - TRBV6-5 CASSYSLQFSGNTIYF TGTGCCAGCAGTTACTCGCTTCAATTCTCTGGAAACACCATATATTTT
TRBJ2-7 - TRBD1 TRBV6-5 CASSPYTGGSYEQYF TGTGCCAGCAGTCCTTATACAGGGGGCTCCTACGAGCAGTACTTC
TRBJ2-3 - - TRBV4-1 CASSRLLTGGDTQYF TGCGCCAGCAGCCGGCTATTGACTGGGGGAGATACGCAGTATTTT
TRBJ1-5 - TRBD1 TRBV7-2 CASSRTGGAVQPQHF TGTGCCAGCAGCCGGACAGGGGGCGCGGTTCAGCCCCAGCATTTT
TRBJ2-7 - - TRBV6-1 CASSRGFSYEQYF TGTGCCAGCAGTCGGGGCTTCTCCTACGAGCAGTACTTC
TRBJ2-7 few - TRBV14 CASSQESYEQYF TGTGCCAGCAGCCAAGAGTCCTACGAGCAGTACTTC
TRBJ1-2 once - TRBV6-1 CASSGHGGSGFGYTF TGTGCCAGCAGTGGCCACGGGGGCAGCGGGTTTGGCTACACCTTC
TRBJ2-5 - TRBD1 TRBV6-5 CASSSPNRGQETQYF TGTGCCAGCAGTTCCCCGAACAGGGGTCAAGAGACCCAGTACTTC
TRBJ1-3 - - TRBV18 CASSPLQGPDTIYF TGTGCCAGCTCACCACTCCAGGGTCCGGACACCATATATTTT
TRBJ2-7 - TRBD1 TRBV28 CASTAPGQGANEQYF TGTGCCAGCACCGCTCCGGGACAGGGGGCCAACGAGCAGTACTTC
TRBJ2-7 - TRBD2 TRBV7-2 CASSSLAGRSYEQYF TGTGCCAGCAGCTCCCTAGCGGGGCGCTCCTACGAGCAGTACTTC
TRBJ1-5 - - TRBV19 CASRLPDQPQHF TGTGCCAGTAGGCTTCCAGATCAGCCCCAGCATTTT
TRBJ1-2 - TRBD1 TRBV7-2 CASSSHRGDNYGYTF TGTGCCAGCAGCTCCCACAGGGGTGATAACTATGGCTACACCTTC
TRBJ2-7 - TRBD2 TRBV2 CASIERSGGDEQYF TGTGCCAGCATCGAGAGGAGCGGGGGCGACGAGCAGTACTTC